The TCR beta chain under discussion was sequenced for a study of blood T cells in healthy people across ages. On the study more broadly: The capture of about one barcoded beta molecule per two T cells was achieved by template switching.

Points on this clonotype: Its antigen is still unknown.

The second PCR ran roughly 6 to 11 cycles with a sample-barcoded 5' primer and J-beta primers. Using its own MiXCR run on the 5' RACE reads, TCRdb lists one record per CDR3 protein. The sample gives about 1.5 million distinct CDR3 sequences, approximately 43% of which show up once; around 4% is in the top ten. PBMCs numbering at least 6.5 million were isolated per sample. The study, taken as a whole, reports: Unsorted PBMC material precluded a definitive naive versus antigen-experienced comparison. With age, beta diversity per million T cells declined roughly linearly, significantly by around 43.

Material for sequencing was blood. This TCR came from a woman under 30 in good health.

The chain's CDR3 is CSVEALGGTGRSNEQFF. CDR3 in DNA: TGCAGCGTTGAAGCGTTAGGTGGGACAGGGCGATCCAATGAGCAGTTCTTC. V usage is TRBV29-1 and J usage is TRBJ2-1; 9 bases map to TRBD1. Germline V gene data show CDR1 as SQVTM and CDR2 as ANQGSEA. V shed 1 base and J 6 bases; nucleotides not matched to a gene: 13. This CDR3 contains 17 residues.